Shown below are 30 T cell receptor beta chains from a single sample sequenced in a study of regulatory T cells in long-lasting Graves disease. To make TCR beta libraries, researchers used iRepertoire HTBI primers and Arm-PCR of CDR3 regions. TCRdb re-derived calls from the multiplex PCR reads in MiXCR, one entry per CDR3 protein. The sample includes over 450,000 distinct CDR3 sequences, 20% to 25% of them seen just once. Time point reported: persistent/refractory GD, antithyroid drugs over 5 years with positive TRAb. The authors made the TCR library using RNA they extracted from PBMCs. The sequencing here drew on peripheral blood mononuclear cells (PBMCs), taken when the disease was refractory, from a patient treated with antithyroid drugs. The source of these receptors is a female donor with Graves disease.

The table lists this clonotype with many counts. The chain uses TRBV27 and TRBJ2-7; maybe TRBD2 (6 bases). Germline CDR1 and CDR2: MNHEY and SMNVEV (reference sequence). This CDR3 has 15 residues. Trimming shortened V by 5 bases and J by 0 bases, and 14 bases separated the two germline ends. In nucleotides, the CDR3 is TGTGCCAGCAGTCCCCGTTGGAGGGACTCCTACGAGCAGTACTTC. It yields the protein CASSPRWRDSYEQYF.

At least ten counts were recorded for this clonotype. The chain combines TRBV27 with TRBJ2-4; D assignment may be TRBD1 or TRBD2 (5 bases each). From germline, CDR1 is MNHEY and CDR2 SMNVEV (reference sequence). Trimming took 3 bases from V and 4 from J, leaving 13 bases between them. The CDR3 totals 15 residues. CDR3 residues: CASSLGVSSKNIQYF. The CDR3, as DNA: TGTGCCAGCAGTTTGGGGGTGAGCTCGAAAAACATTCAGTACTTC.

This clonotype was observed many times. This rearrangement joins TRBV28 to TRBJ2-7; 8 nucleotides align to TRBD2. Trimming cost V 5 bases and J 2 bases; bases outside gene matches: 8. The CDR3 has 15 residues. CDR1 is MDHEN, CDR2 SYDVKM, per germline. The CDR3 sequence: CASSPYLAGTYEQYF. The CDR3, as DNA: TGTGCCAGCAGTCCCTATTTAGCGGGAACCTACGAGCAGTACTTC. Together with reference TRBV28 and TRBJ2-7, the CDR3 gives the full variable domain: DVKVTQSSRYLVKRTGEKVFLECVQDMDHENMFWYRQDPGLGLRLIYFSYDVKMKEKGDIPEGYSVSREKKERFSLILESASTNQTSMYLCASSPYLAGTYEQYFGPGTRLTVT.

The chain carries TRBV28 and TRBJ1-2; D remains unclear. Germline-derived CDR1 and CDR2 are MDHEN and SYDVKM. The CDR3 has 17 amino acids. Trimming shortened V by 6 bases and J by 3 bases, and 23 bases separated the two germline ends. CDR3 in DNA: TGTGCCAGCAGAGGAGGGCAGGCGTTGTTCGTCGACTATGGCTACACCTTC. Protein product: CASRGGQALFVDYGYTF.

Written as DNA, the CDR3 is TGCGCCAGCAGTGAGTCTAGCGTGAGGATAGATACGCAGTATTTT. This encodes CASSESSVRIDTQYF. V and J are TRBV10-1 and TRBJ2-3; a possible D gene is TRBD2 (5 bases). Trimming left V 0 bases short and J 5 bases short, with 12 bases between. This CDR3 comprises 15 residues. From germline, CDR1 is WNHNN and CDR2 SYGVQD (reference sequence).

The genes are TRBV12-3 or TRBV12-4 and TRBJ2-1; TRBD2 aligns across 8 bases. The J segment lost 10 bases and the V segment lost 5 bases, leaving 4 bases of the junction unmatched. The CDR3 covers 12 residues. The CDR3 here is CASSLRTSEQFF. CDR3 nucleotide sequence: TGTGCCAGCAGTCTCAGGACTAGCGAGCAGTTCTTC.

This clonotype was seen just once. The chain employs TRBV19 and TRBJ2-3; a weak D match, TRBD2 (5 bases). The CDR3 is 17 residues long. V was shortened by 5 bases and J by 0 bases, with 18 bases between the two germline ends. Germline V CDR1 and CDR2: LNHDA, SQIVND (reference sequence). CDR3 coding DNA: TGTGCCAGTAGTCCCGGTTATGCTAGCTGGAGCACAGATACGCAGTATTTT. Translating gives CASSPGYASWSTDTQYF.

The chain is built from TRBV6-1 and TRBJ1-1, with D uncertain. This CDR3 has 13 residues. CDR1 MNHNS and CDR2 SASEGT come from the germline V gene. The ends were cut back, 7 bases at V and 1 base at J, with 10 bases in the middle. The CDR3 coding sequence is TGTGCCAGCACCTCATTGGGGAACACTGAAGCTTTCTTT. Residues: CASTSLGNTEAFF.

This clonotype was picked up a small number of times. For the CDR3, the DNA is TGTGCCAGTAGTACCGGGCCGCTGGGAACTGAAGCTTTCTTT. It translates to CASSTGPLGTEAFF. The chain links TRBV19 to TRBJ1-1; unclear D gene. Trimming took off 4 bases at V and 5 bases at J, with 14 bases between the two ends. The CDR3 is 14 residues long. Germline CDR1 reads LNHDA; CDR2 reads SQIVND (reference sequence).

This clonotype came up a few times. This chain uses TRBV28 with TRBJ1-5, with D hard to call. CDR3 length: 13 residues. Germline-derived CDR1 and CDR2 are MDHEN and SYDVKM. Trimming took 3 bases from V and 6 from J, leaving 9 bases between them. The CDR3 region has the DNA TGTGCCAGCAGTTTGCTAAGGATTCAGCCCCAGCATTTT. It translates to CASSLLRIQPQHF.

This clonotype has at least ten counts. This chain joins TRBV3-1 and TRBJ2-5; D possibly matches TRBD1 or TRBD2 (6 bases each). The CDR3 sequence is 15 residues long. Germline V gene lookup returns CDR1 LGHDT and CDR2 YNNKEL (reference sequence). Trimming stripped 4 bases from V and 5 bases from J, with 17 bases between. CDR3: CASSREQGREETQYF. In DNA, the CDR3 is TGTGCCAGCAGCCGGGAACAGGGACGGGAGGAGACCCAGTACTTC.

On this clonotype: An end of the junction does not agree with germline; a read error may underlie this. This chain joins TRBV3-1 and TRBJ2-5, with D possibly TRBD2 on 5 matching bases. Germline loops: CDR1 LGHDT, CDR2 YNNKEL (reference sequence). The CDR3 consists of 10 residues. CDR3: CASSRETQHF. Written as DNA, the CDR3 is TGTGCCAGCAGCAGGGAGACCCAGCACTTC.

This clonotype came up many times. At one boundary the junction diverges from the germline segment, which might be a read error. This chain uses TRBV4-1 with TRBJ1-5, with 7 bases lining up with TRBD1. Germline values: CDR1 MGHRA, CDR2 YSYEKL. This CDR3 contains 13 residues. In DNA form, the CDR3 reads TGTGCCAGCAGCCAGGGGGGTGGTCAGCCCCAGCATTTT. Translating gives CASSQGGGQPQHF.

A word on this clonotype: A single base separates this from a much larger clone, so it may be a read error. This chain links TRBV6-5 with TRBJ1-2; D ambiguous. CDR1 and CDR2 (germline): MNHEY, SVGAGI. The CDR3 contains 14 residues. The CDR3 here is CASSYGPDGYGHTF. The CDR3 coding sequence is TGTGCCAGCAGTTACGGTCCGGACGGCTATGGCCACACCTTC.

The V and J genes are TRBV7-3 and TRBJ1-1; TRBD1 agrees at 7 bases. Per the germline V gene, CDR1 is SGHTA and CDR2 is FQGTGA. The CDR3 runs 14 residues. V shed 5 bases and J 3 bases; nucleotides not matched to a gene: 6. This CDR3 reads CASSEQGVHTEAFF. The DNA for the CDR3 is TGTGCCAGCAGCGAGCAGGGGGTTCACACTGAAGCTTTCTTT. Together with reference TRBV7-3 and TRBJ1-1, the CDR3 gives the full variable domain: GAGVSQTPSNKVTEKGKYVELRCDPISGHTALYWYRQSLGQGPEFLIYFQGTGAADDSGLPNDRFFAVRPEGSVSTLKIQRTERGDSAVYLCASSEQGVHTEAFFGQGTRLTVV.

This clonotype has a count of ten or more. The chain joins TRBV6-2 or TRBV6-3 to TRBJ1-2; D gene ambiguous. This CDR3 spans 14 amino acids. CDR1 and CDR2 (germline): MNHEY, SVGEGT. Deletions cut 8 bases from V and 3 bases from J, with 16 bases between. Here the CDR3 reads CASGLLAGYYGYTF. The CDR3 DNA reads TGTGCCAGCGGATTACTGGCAGGCTACTATGGCTACACCTTC.

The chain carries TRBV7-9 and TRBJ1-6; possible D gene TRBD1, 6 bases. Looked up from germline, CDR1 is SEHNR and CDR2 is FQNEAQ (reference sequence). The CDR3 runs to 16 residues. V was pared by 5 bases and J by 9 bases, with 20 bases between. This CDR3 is CASSGLGHSSPSPLHF. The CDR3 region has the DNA TGTGCCAGCAGCGGACTGGGACATAGTAGTCCTTCACCCCTCCACTTT.

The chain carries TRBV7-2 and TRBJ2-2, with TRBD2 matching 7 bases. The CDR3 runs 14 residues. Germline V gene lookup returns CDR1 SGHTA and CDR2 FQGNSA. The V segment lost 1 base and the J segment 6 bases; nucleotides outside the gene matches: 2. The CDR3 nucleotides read TGTGCCAGCAGCTTAGGCGCGGGAGCCGGGGAGCTGTTTTTT. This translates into CASSLGAGAGELFF.

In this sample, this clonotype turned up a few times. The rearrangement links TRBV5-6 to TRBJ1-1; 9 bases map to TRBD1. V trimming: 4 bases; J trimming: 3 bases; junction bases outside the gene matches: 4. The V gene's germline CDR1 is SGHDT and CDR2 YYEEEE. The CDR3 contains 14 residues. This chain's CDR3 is CASSRTGAYTEAFF. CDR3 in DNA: TGTGCCAGCAGCCGGACAGGGGCGTACACTGAAGCTTTCTTT.

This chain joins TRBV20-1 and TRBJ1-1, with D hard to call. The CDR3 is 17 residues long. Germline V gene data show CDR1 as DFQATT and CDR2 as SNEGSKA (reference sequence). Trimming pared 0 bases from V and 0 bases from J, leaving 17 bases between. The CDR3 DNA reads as TGCAGTGCTAGAGATCGCGACCGAAGCGCCTTGAACACTGAAGCTTTCTTT. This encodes CSARDRDRSALNTEAFF.

Here the CDR3 DNA reads TGTGCCATCAGCGCCGGGACTAGCACCGCCTACGAGCAGTACTTC. The encoded protein is CAISAGTSTAYEQYF. This rearrangement joins TRBV10-3 to TRBJ2-7; 9 nucleotides align to TRBD2. Germline CDR1 and CDR2: ENHRY and SYGVKD. The CDR3 runs 15 residues. J lost 2 bases, V lost 6 bases, and 8 bases had no gene match.

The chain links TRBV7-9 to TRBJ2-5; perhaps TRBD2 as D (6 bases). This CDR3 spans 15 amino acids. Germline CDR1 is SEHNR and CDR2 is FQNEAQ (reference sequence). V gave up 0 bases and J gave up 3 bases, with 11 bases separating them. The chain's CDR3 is CASSLAGRGKETQYF. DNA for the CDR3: TGTGCCAGCAGCTTAGCGGGACGGGGGAAAGAGACCCAGTACTTC.

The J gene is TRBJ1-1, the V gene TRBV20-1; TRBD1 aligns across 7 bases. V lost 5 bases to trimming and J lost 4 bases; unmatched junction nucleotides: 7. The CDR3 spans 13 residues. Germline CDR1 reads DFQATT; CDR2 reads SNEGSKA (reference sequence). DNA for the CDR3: TGCAGTGCTCCACACCCAGGGGGCACTGAAGCTTTCTTT. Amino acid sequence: CSAPHPGGTEAFF.

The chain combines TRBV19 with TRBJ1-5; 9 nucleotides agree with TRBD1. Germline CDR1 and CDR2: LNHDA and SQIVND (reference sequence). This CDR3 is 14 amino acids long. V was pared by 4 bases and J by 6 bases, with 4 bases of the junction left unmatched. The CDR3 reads CASSTGQGSQPQHF. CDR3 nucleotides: TGTGCCAGTAGTACGGGACAGGGCTCTCAGCCCCAGCATTTT.

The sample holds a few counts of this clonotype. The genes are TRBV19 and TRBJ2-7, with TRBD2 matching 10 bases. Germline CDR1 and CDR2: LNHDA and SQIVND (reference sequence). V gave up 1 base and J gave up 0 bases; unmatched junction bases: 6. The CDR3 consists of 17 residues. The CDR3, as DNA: TGTGCCAGTAGTATAGGGCTAGCGGGAGTCGACTCCTACGAGCAGTACTTC. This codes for CASSIGLAGVDSYEQYF.

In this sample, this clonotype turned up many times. The CDR3 coding sequence is TGTGCCAGCAGCTCCAAGCGGGAGGTCTACGAGCAGTACTTC. Translating it yields CASSSKREVYEQYF. The rearrangement uses TRBV7-8 and TRBJ2-7; 9 bases line up with TRBD2. CDR1 and CDR2 from the germline V gene are SGHVS and FQNEAQ. The V segment lost 4 bases and the J segment 3 bases; nucleotides outside the gene matches: 4. This CDR3 has 14 residues.

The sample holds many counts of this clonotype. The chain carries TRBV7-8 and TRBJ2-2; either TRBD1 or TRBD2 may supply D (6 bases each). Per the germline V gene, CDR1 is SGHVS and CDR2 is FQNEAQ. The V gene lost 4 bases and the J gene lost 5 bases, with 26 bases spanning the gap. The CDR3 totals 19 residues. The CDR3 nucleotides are TGTGCCAGCAGCTCCCCATCGCTTTGGGGGGCGATGGGGACCGGGGAGCTGTTTTTT. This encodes CASSSPSLWGAMGTGELFF.

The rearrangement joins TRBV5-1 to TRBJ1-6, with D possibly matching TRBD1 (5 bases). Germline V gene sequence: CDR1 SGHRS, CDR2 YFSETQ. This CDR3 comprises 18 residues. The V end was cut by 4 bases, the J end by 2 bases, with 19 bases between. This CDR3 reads CASSPLGGEHTYNSPLHF. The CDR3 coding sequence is TGCGCCAGCAGCCCCTTAGGAGGGGAGCACACCTATAATTCACCCCTCCACTTT.

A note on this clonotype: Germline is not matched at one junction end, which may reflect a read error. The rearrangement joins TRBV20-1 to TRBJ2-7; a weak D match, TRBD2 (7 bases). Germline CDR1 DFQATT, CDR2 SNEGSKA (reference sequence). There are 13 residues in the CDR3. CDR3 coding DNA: TGCAGTGCTAGTTGGGGGGGCACCTACGAGCAGTGCTTC. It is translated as CSASWGGTYEQCF.

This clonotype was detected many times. CDR3 in amino acids: CASSLAEVTYEQYF. CDR3 in DNA: TGTGCCAGCAGCCTAGCGGAGGTAACCTACGAGCAGTACTTC. The genes are TRBV12-3 or TRBV12-4 and TRBJ2-7, with 7 bases fitting TRBD2. CDR3 length: 14 amino acids. With 6 bases clipped from V and 2 bases from J, the junction kept 7 bases outside the gene matches.